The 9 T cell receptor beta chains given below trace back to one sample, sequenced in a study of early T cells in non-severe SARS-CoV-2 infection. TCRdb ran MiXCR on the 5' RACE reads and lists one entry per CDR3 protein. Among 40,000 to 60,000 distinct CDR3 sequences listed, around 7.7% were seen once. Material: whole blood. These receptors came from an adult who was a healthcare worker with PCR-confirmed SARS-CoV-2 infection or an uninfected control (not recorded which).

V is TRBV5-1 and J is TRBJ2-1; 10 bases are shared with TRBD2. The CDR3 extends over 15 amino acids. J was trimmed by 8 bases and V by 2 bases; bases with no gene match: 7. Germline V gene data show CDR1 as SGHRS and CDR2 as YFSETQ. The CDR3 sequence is CASSFQSGGADEQFF. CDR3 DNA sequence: TGCGCCAGCAGCTTTCAAAGCGGGGGGGCCGATGAGCAGTTCTTC.

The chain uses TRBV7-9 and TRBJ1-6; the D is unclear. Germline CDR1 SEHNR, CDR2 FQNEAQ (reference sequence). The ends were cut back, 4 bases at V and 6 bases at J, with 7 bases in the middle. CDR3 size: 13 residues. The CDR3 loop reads CASSSWPNSPLHF. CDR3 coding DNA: TGTGCCAGCAGCTCTTGGCCTAATTCACCCCTCCACTTT.

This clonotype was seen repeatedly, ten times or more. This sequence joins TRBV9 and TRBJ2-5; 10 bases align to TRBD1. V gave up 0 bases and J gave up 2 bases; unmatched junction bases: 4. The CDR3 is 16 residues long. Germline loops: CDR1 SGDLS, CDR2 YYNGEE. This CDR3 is CASSVVGTGVQETQYF. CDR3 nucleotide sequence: TGTGCCAGCAGCGTAGTTGGGACAGGGGTACAAGAGACCCAGTACTTC.

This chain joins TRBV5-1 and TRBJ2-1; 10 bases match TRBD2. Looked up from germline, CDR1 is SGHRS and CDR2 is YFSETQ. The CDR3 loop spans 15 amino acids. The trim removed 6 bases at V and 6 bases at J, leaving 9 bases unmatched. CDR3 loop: CASTGIAGGPNEQFF. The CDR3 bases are TGCGCCAGCACCGGGATAGCGGGGGGCCCCAATGAGCAGTTCTTC.

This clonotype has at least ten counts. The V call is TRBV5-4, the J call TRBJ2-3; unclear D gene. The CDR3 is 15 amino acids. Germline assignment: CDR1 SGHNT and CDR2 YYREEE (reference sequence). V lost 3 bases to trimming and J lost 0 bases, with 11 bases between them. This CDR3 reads CASSSKTASTDTQYF. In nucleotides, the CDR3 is TGTGCCAGCAGCTCGAAAACAGCTAGCACAGATACGCAGTATTTT.

CDR3 in DNA: TGTGCCAGCAGTTACTCTGCCGGACAGGTTTTCAACACTGAAGCTTTCTTT. It is translated as CASSYSAGQVFNTEAFF. The chain recombines TRBV6-5 with TRBJ1-1; 7 bases are a match to TRBD1. Trimming took 0 bases from V and 2 from J; bases not matched to a gene: 9. CDR1 MNHEY and CDR2 SVGAGI come from the germline V gene. This CDR3 is built from 17 residues.

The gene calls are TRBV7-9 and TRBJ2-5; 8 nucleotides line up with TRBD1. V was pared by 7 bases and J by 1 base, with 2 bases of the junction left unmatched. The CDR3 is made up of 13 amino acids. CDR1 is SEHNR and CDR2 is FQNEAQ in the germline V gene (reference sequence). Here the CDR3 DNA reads TGTGCCAGCAACGACAGGGGCCAAGAGACCCAGTACTTC. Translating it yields CASNDRGQETQYF.

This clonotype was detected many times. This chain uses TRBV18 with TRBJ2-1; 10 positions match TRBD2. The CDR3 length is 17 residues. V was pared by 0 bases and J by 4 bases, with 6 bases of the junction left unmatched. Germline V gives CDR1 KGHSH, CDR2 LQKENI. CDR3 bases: TGTGCCAGCTCACCACCGGGTAGCGGGGGGACGTACAATGAGCAGTTCTTC. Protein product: CASSPPGSGGTYNEQFF.

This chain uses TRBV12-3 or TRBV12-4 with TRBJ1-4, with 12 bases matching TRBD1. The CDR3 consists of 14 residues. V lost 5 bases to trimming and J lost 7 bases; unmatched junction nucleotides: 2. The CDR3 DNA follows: TGTGCCAGCAGTGGGACAGGGGGCCTTGAAAAACTGTTTTTT. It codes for CASSGTGGLEKLFF.